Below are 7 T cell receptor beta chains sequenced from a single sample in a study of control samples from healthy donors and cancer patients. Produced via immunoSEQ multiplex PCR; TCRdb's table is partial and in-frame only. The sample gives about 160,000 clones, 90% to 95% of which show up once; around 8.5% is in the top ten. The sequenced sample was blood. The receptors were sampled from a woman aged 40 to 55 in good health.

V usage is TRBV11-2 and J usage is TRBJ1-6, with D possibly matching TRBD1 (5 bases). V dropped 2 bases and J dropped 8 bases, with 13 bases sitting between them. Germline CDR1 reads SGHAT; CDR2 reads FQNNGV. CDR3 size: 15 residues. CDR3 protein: CASSLFSGIHSPLHF. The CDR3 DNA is TGTGCCAGCAGCTTATTCTCAGGGATACATTCACCCCTCCACTTT.

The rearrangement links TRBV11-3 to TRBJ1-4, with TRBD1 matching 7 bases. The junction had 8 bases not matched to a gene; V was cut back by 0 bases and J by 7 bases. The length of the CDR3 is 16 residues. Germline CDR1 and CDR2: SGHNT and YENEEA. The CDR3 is CASSLDPRGNGEKLFF. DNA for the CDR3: TGTGCCAGCAGCTTAGATCCCAGGGGGAACGGTGAAAAACTGTTTTTT.

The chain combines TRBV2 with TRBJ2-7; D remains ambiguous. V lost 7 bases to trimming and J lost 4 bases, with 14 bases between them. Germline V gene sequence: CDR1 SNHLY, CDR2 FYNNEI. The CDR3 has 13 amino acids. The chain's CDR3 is CASNQLVKYEQYF. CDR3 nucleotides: TGTGCCAGCAACCAGCTTGTAAAGTACGAGCAGTACTTC.

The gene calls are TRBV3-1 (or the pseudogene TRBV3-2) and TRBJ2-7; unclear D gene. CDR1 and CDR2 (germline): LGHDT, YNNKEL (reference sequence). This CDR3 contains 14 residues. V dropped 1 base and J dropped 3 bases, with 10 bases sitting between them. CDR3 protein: CASSQGGSRYEQYF. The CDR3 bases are TGTGCCAGCAGCCAAGGGGGTTCTCGCTACGAGCAGTACTTC.

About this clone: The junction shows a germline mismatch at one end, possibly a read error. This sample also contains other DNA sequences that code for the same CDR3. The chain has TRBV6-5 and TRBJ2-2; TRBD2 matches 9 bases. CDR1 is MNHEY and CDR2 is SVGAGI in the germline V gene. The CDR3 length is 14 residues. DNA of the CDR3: TGTGCCAGCAGACCTGGGGGGCCAGCGGGGGGCTCGGGTTTT. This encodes CASRPGGPAGGSGF.

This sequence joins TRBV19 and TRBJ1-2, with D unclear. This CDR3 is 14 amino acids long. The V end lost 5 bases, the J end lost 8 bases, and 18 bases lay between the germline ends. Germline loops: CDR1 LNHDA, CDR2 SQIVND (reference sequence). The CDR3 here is CASSLAATLGGYTF. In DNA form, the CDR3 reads TGTGCCAGTAGTCTTGCGGCGACCCTCGGCGGCTACACCTTC.

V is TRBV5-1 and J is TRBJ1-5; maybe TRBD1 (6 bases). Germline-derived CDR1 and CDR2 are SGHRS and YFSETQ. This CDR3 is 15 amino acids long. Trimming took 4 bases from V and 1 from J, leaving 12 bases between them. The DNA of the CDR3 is TGCGCCAGCAGCCTAACAGGGTACAGCAATCAGCCCCAGCATTTT. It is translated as CASSLTGYSNQPQHF.